This T cell receptor (beta chain) was profiled in a study of T cells in Graves' hyperthyroidism and ophthalmopathy. Study observations and caveats: From stable hyperthyroidism, ophthalmopathy was set apart by a 13 V-J model.

Graves' hyperthyroidism qualified as stable when ophthalmopathy did not progress within 18 months. Patients were excluded for uncontrolled infection, other autoimmune disease, pregnancy or lactation. Trimming removed 6 bases from V and 0 bases from J; junction bases left unmatched: 10. The CDR3 extends over 17 amino acids. The V gene's germline CDR1 is SQVTM and CDR2 ANQGSEA. TCR beta CDR3 region amplification was performed from RNA transcripts. Primed by the HTBI set, a first-round RT-PCR was run on the TCR CDR3. In TCRdb, the multiplex PCR reads were re-called with MiXCR into one record per CDR3 protein. The table shows hundreds of thousands of distinct CDR3 sequences, with about two fifths occurring only once. This clonotype was detected many times. Its specificity is not known.

The source is a man between 18 and 35 years old with Graves' hyperthyroidism. The source material was blood. The rearrangement joins TRBV29-1 to TRBJ1-3, with 11 bases that match TRBD1. The CDR3 region has the DNA TGCAGCGTCCTAACAGGACAGGGGGCCTCCTCTGGAAACACCATATATTTT. Its protein product is CSVLTGQGASSGNTIYF.